The 3 T cell receptor beta chains below were found in one sample sequenced in a study of regulatory T cells in long-lasting Graves disease (dated by TCRdb to about 2021). In light of the paper, this sample's time point label describes: newly diagnosed GD, antithyroid drugs for less than 3 months. RNA was extracted from PBMCs in TRIzol for both TCR sequencing and RNA sequencing. Libraries were built with multiplex PCR. The reads were generated on an Illumina HiSeq 4000. CDR3 regions were amplified by Arm-PCR with iRepertoire HTBI primers to construct TCR beta libraries. TCRdb reprocessed the public reads (quality trimming at Q25 with fastp, clone calling with MiXCR) and kept in-frame beta chains. Entries that share a CDR3 protein sequence are merged under the most common genes and DNA. The sample includes hundreds of thousands of distinct CDR3 sequences, with around 12% observed a single time. 7.5% to 9% of the sample comes from the top ten.

The data also belong to a second study, concerning T cells in Graves' hyperthyroidism and ophthalmopathy.

The source material was peripheral blood mononuclear cells (PBMCs), sampled at new diagnosis, from a patient treated with antithyroid drugs. These receptors were collected from a woman in her 30s with Graves disease. Donor details come from another sample of the same person, matched by shared clones.

The chain couples TRBV18 to TRBJ1-4, with D unclear. V shed 0 bases and J shed 7 bases, with 6 bases lying between them. The CDR3 totals 13 residues. The germline V gene has CDR1 KGHSH and CDR2 LQKENI. The CDR3 region is CASSPPGSEKLFF. The DNA of the CDR3 is TGTGCCAGCTCACCACCGGGCAGTGAAAAACTGTTTTTT.

J is TRBJ2-3 and V is TRBV4-1, with D uncertain. V lost 0 bases to trimming and J lost 2 bases, with 6 bases between them. This CDR3 contains 14 residues. Germline CDR1 MGHRA, CDR2 YSYEKL. In DNA, the CDR3 is TGCGCCAGCAGCCAAGATCAGGACACAGATACGCAGTATTTT. Translated: CASSQDQDTDTQYF.

This clonotype has ten or more counts. The chain uses TRBV11-2 and TRBJ1-2; D may be TRBD1 (5 bases). The CDR3 length is 12 residues. V lost 8 bases to trimming and J lost 5 bases, with 12 bases between them. The germline V gene encodes CDR1 SGHAT and CDR2 FQNNGV. The CDR3 here is CASGAGLYGYTF. CDR3 DNA sequence: TGTGCCAGCGGGGCAGGGCTTTATGGCTACACCTTC.